A single sample gave rise to the 18 T cell receptor beta chains below, sequenced in a study of blood T cell repertoires in COVID-19. Produced via immunoSEQ multiplex PCR; TCRdb's table is partial and in-frame only. The sample includes hundreds of thousands of clones, more than 75% seen only once; the top ten take 10%. Sequencing used PBMCs or T cells enriched from blood (not recorded which). All receptors derive from a woman aged 50 to 60 who had recovered from COVID-19.

This sequence joins TRBV9 and TRBJ1-1; possible D gene TRBD1, 6 bases. Trimming removed 3 bases from V and 4 bases from J, with 16 bases in between. This CDR3 contains 15 residues. Germline values: CDR1 SGDLS, CDR2 YYNGEE. CDR3 bases: TGTGCCAGCAGCGCGGACAGATTACGGACCACTGAAGCTTTCTTT. This gives the protein CASSADRLRTTEAFF. The full variable domain, rest sourced from reference TRBV9 and TRBJ1-1, is DSGVTQTPKHLITATGQRVTLRCSPRSGDLSVYWYQQSLDQGLQFLIQYYNGEERAKGNILERFSAQQFPDLHSELNLSSLELGDSALYFCASSADRLRTTEAFFGQGTRLTVV.

This clone is a singleton in its sample. The J gene is TRBJ2-7, the V gene TRBV27; 10 nucleotides agree with TRBD1. Germline loops: CDR1 MNHEY, CDR2 SMNVEV (reference sequence). The CDR3 sequence is 14 residues long. With 6 bases clipped from V and 5 bases from J, the junction kept 7 bases outside the gene matches. The CDR3 DNA sequence: TGTGCCAGCAGCCTGGGACAGGGGATCGACGAGCAGTACTTC. Residues: CASSLGQGIDEQYF.

The J gene is TRBJ2-5, the V gene TRBV6-5; D gene ambiguous. V lost 5 bases, J lost 2 bases, and 15 bases lay in between. CDR1 is MNHEY and CDR2 is SVGAGI in the germline V gene. The CDR3 has 15 amino acids. CDR3 DNA: TGTGCCAGCAGTCTGGGTTTAGGAGCTCAAGAGACCCAGTACTTC. It codes for CASSLGLGAQETQYF.

The gene calls are TRBV9 and TRBJ2-5, with a possible D match to TRBD1 (6 bases). CDR1 is SGDLS, CDR2 YYNGEE, per germline. The CDR3 is 16 amino acids. V lost 3 bases and J lost 0, with 15 bases in between. CDR3 sequence reads: CASSEGVGINQETQYF. The CDR3 region has the DNA TGTGCCAGCAGCGAGGGGGTGGGGATTAACCAAGAGACCCAGTACTTC.

The table lists this clone with a count of one. The genes are TRBV6-5 and TRBJ1-6, with 7 bases identical to TRBD1. The ends lost 2 bases at V and 9 bases at J; junction bases unmatched: 10. The CDR3 is 16 residues long. Per the germline V gene, CDR1 is MNHEY and CDR2 is SVGAGI. CDR3 nucleotide sequence: TGTGCCAGCAGTTACGGGTTAGGGCAGGGGGTTTCACCCCTCCACTTT. As protein: CASSYGLGQGVSPLHF.

The rearrangement joins TRBV5-5 to TRBJ2-1; D is uncertain. With 1 base removed from V and 6 bases from J, the gap between germline ends came to 8 bases. The CDR3 consists of 13 residues. In germline, CDR1 is SGHKS, CDR2 YYEKEE (reference sequence). CDR3: CASSLMGPNEQFF. Written as DNA, the CDR3 is TGTGCCAGCAGCTTGATGGGCCCCAATGAGCAGTTCTTC.

The chain uses TRBV11-2 and TRBJ2-1, with 7 bases identical to TRBD1. The CDR3 has 16 amino acids. The germline V gene encodes CDR1 SGHAT and CDR2 FQNNGV. The V gene end was trimmed by 5 bases and the J gene end by 3 bases; junction bases not matched to a gene: 10. Here the CDR3 reads CASSPFIGQVYNEQFF. CDR3 coding DNA: TGTGCCAGCAGCCCTTTTATAGGACAGGTCTACAATGAGCAGTTCTTC.

This chain uses TRBV2 with TRBJ2-4, with TRBD1 identical over 11 bases. The CDR3 is 17 residues long. Unmatched junction bases numbered 10, after V lost 8 bases and J lost 1 base. Per germline, CDR1 SNHLY and CDR2 FYNNEI. The CDR3 bases are TGTGCCAGCGGACGGACAGGGGGCGGGATGGCCAAAAACATTCAGTACTTC. It encodes CASGRTGGGMAKNIQYF.

Comments on this clone: Other DNA variants within this sample encode the same CDR3. CDR3 loop: CASSLRGTEAFF. DNA of the CDR3: TGTGCCAGCAGCCTACGAGGGACTGAAGCTTTCTTT. The chain employs TRBV7-9 and TRBJ1-1; no firm D call. Looked up from germline, CDR1 is SEHNR and CDR2 is FQNEAQ (reference sequence). The CDR3 spans 12 residues. Trimming took 5 bases from V and 5 from J, leaving 9 bases between them.

The chain is built from TRBV5-1 and TRBJ2-7, with D hard to call. Germline values: CDR1 SGHRS, CDR2 YFSETQ. The V end lost 0 bases, the J end lost 3 bases, and 7 bases lay between the germline ends. This CDR3 region has 13 residues. The CDR3 is CASSLGGRYEQYF. The CDR3 DNA is TGCGCCAGCAGCTTGGGTGGCCGCTACGAGCAGTACTTC. Full variable domain (missing parts from reference TRBV5-1 and TRBJ2-7): KAGVTQTPRYLIKTRGQQVTLSCSPISGHRSVSWYQQTPGQGLQFLFEYFSETQRNKGNFPGRFSGRQFSNSRSEMNVSTLELGDSALYLCASSLGGRYEQYFGPGTRLTVT.

The V call is TRBV19, the J call TRBJ1-5; no reliable D call. The V and J ends lost 0 bases and 5 bases respectively, with 8 bases between them. Germline V CDR1 and CDR2: LNHDA, SQIVND (reference sequence). CDR3 length: 14 amino acids. CDR3 in amino acids: CASSIEATHQPQHF. In DNA form, the CDR3 reads TGTGCCAGTAGTATAGAAGCGACCCATCAGCCCCAGCATTTT.

This sequence joins TRBV5-6 and TRBJ1-1; 8 positions match TRBD1. The CDR3 totals 12 residues. From germline, CDR1 is SGHDT and CDR2 YYEEEE. Trimming took 4 bases from V and 9 from J; bases not matched to a gene: 5. The CDR3 is CASSPGDRKAFF. The CDR3 bases are TGTGCCAGCAGCCCGGGGGACAGGAAAGCTTTCTTT.

This clone was found once. The J gene is TRBJ1-2, the V gene TRBV19; 9 bases align to TRBD1. The CDR3 has 15 residues. Germline V gene lookup returns CDR1 LNHDA and CDR2 SQIVND (reference sequence). Trimming at V came to 3 bases and at J to 4 bases, leaving 6 bases not matched to a gene. The CDR3 reads CASSIPPGQGYGYTF. For the CDR3, the DNA is TGTGCCAGTAGTATCCCCCCGGGACAGGGCTATGGCTACACCTTC.

V is TRBV12-1 and J is TRBJ2-1; the table's D call, TRBD2, has no DNA check behind it. TRBV12-1 has pseudogene status. This CDR3 spans 16 amino acids. For the CDR3, the DNA is TGTGCCAGCAGCTTTGTGAGGAAGCCTACCTACAATGAGCAGTTCTTC. Translating it yields CASSFVRKPTYNEQFF.

This clone was recorded only once. The chain links TRBV28 to TRBJ2-4, with 7 bases identical to TRBD2. Germline CDR1 reads MDHEN; CDR2 reads SYDVKM. This CDR3 comprises 15 residues. J was trimmed by 1 base and V by 8 bases; bases with no gene match: 8. For the CDR3, the DNA is TGTGCCAGCGTTAGGGGAGGGCGGGCCAAAAACATTCAGTACTTC. Protein product: CASVRGGRAKNIQYF.

The chain uses TRBV19 and TRBJ1-5, with unresolved D. The germline CDR1 and CDR2 sequences are LNHDA and SQIVND (reference sequence). The V and J ends lost 6 bases and 0 bases respectively, with 6 bases between them. The CDR3 sequence is 13 residues long. This chain's CDR3 is CASSLFSNQPQHF. The DNA for the CDR3 is TGTGCCAGTAGCCTATTTAGCAATCAGCCCCAGCATTTT. The full variable domain, completed using reference TRBV19 and TRBJ1-5, is DGGITQSPKYLFRKEGQNVTLSCEQNLNHDAMYWYRQDPGQGLRLIYYSQIVNDFQKGDIAEGYSVSREKKESFPLTVTSAQKNPTAFYLCASSLFSNQPQHFGDGTRLSIL.

This chain connects TRBV27 to TRBJ1-4; D is possibly TRBD1 (5 bases). The CDR3 runs 15 residues. The ends were cut back, 4 bases at V and 0 bases at J, with 9 bases in the middle. From germline, CDR1 is MNHEY and CDR2 SMNVEV (reference sequence). The CDR3, as DNA: TGTGCCAGCAGTTCCCGGGGGGCAACTAATGAAAAACTGTTTTTT. Its translation is CASSSRGATNEKLFF.

This chain joins TRBV18 and TRBJ2-5; 8 bases line up with TRBD1. After removal of 4 bases from V and 0 bases from J, the junction contained 4 bases not matched to a gene. CDR1 is KGHSH, CDR2 LQKENI, per germline. This CDR3 contains 15 residues. The CDR3 coding sequence is TGTGCCAGCTCACGGGGACAGGCACACCAAGAGACCCAGTACTTC. Protein sequence: CASSRGQAHQETQYF.